Listed below are T cell receptor beta chains from one sample, sequenced in a study of beta chain features in type 1 diabetes. The assay was immunoSEQ multiplex PCR, and TCRdb's table has in-frame clones only and misses some. The table shows hundreds of thousands of clones, with roughly a sixth occurring only once. The sequenced sample consisted of naive CD4+ T cells from blood. These receptors came from a man younger than 35 in good health. Each CDR3 is given with its conserved first and last residue. The order of the fields is clone size, D gene, J gene, V gene, CDR3 DNA, CDR3 protein. D genes are given only for firm matches. Size is omitted from some rows. Given values are once, few, many or a class for expanded clones.

-	-	TRBJ2-3	TRBV4-2	TGTGCCAGCAGCCAAGATCATCGCGATACGCAGTATTTT	CASSQDHRDTQYF
few	TRBD1	TRBJ2-2	TRBV29-1	TGCAGCGTTGAAGGTCTCACAGGGGCTCTCGGGGAGCTGTTTTTT	CSVEGLTGALGELFF
few	-	TRBJ2-1	TRBV19	TGTGCCAGTAGTATAAGTCTAGGTGAGCAGTTCTTC	CASSISLGEQFF
few	-	TRBJ1-2	TRBV20-1	TGCAGCCCGAGGGGGTCCTATGGCTACACCTTC	CSPRGSYGYTF
-	TRBD1	TRBJ2-5	TRBV9	TGTGCCAGCAGCCTCCCCGGGACAGGGAGCAAAGAGACCCAGTACTTC	CASSLPGTGSKETQYF
few	-	TRBJ1-2	TRBV5-1	TGCGCCAGCAGCTTGGATCCGGGATCGACCCATGGCTACACCTTC	CASSLDPGSTHGYTF
few	-	TRBJ1-5	TRBV7-2	TGTGCCAGCAGCACCGGAGGGGTTCGTAGCAATCAGCCCCAGCATTTT	CASSTGGVRSNQPQHF
-	-	TRBJ1-2	TRBV7-2	TGTGCCAGCAGCAGAGGACAGCAACACTATGGCTACACCTTC	CASSRGQQHYGYTF
-	TRBD1	TRBJ2-7	TRBV28	TGTGCCAGCAGTTTACACAGGGGGCGGTACGAGCAGTACTTC	CASSLHRGRYEQYF
-	-	TRBJ2-1	TRBV5-4	TGTGCCAGCAGCTTATCCAGTAGGGGAAATGAGCAGTTCTTC	CASSLSSRGNEQFF
few	-	TRBJ1-2	TRBV10-3	TGTGCCATCAGTGAGTCCAGGCGGAATGGCTACACCTTC	CAISESRRNGYTF
-	TRBD2	TRBJ2-2	TRBV23-1	TGCGCCAGCAGTCGCACTAGCGGGAGAATCATCACCGGGGAGCTGTTTTTT	CASSRTSGRIITGELFF
-	-	TRBJ1-2	TRBV4-1	TGCGCCAGCAGCCAAGATCAAGGCAGTCGGGGCTACACCTTC	CASSQDQGSRGYTF
-	-	TRBJ1-2	TRBV15	TGTGCCACCAGCAGAGATTTGGTGGGCAATACCATCGGCTACACCTTC	CATSRDLVGNTIGYTF
-	-	TRBJ1-2	TRBV2	TGTGCCAGCAGCTCACAGATAGCTAACTATGGCTACACCTTC	CASSSQIANYGYTF
-	-	TRBJ1-2	TRBV19	TGTGCCAGTAGTACCCGGGACGACCGTAGGTATGGCTACACCTTC	CASSTRDDRRYGYTF
few	-	TRBJ1-2	TRBV4-3	TGCGCCAGCAGCCAAGAAAGTGGGGGCGCTAACTATGGCTACACCTTC	CASSQESGGANYGYTF
few	-	TRBJ1-4	TRBV5-1	TGCGCCAGCAGCGAGAAGGCGGCGGTGAGGTCTGAAAAACTGTTTTTT	CASSEKAAVRSEKLFF
few	TRBD1	TRBJ2-3	TRBV7-3	TGTGCCAGCAGCCCGGGACAGGGTCGGACAGATACGCAGTATTTT	CASSPGQGRTDTQYF
few	-	TRBJ2-2	TRBV7-6	TGTGCCAGCAGCTTTATGAACACCGGGGAGCTGTTTTTT	CASSFMNTGELFF